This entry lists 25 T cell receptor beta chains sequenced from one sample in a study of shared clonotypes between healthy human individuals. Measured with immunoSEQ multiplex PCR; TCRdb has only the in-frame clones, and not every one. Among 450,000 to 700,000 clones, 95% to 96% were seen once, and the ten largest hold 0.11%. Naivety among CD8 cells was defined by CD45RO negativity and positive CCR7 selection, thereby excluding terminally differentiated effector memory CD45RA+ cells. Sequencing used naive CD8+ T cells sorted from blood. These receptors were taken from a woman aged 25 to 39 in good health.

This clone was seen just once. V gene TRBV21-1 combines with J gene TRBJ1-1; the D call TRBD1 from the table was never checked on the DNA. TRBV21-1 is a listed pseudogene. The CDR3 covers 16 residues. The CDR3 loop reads CASSNIIDTIRTEAFF. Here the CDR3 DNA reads TGTGCCAGCAGTAACATCATAGACACAATTCGCACTGAAGCTTTCTTT.

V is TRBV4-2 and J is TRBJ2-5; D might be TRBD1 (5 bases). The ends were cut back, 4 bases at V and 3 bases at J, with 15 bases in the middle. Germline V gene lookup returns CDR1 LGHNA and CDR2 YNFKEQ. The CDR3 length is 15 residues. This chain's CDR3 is CASSPFLGVKETQYF. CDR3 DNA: TGTGCCAGCAGCCCTTTCCTAGGGGTAAAAGAGACCCAGTACTTC.

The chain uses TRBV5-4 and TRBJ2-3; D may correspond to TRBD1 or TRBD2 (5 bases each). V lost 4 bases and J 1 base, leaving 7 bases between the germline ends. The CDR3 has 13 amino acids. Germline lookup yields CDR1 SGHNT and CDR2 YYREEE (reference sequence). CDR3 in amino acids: CASSPGRTDTQYF. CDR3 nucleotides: TGTGCCAGCAGCCCGGGGCGCACAGATACGCAGTATTTT.

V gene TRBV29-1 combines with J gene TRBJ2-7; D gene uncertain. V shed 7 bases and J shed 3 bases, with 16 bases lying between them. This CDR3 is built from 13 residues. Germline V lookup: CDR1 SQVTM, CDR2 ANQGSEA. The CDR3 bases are TGCAGCGCTAGGTCTGGACCAGACTACGAGCAGTACTTC. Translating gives CSARSGPDYEQYF.

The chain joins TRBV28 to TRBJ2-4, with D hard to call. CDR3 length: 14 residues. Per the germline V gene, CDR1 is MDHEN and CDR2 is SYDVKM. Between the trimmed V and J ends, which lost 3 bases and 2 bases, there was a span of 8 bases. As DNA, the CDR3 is TGTGCCAGCAGTTTCCGAGAGACCAAAAACATTCAGTACTTC. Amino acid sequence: CASSFRETKNIQYF.

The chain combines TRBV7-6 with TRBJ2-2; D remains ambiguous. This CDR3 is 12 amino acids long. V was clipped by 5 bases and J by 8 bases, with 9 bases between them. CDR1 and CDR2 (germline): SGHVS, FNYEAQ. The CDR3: CASSEHGGELFF. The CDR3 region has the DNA TGTGCCAGCAGCGAACACGGAGGGGAGCTGTTTTTT.

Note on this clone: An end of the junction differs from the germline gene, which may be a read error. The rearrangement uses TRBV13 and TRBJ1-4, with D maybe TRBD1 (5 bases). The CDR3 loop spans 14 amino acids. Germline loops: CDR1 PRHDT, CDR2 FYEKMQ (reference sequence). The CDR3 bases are TGTACCAGCACAACTTCAGGGAGCAATGAAAAACTGTTTTTT. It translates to CTSTTSGSNEKLFF.

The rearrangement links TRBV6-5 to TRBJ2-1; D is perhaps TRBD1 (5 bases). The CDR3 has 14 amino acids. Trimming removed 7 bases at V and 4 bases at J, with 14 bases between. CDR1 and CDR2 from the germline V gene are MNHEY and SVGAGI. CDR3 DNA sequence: TGTGCCAGCAAGCCCTTTACAGGATACAATGAGCAGTTCTTC. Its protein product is CASKPFTGYNEQFF.

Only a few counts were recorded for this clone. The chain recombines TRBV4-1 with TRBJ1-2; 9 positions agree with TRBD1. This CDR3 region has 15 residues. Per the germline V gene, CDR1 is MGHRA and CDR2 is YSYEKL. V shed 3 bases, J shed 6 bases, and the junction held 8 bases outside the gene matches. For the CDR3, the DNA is TGCGCCAGCAGCCAGCTACAGGGGGCGCGAGATGGCTACACCTTC. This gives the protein CASSQLQGARDGYTF.

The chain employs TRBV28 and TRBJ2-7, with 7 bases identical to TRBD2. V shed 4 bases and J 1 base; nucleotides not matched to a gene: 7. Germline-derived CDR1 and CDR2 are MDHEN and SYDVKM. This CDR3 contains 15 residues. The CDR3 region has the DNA TGTGCCAGCAGTTGGTCGGGGGGTGGATCCTACGAGCAGTACTTC. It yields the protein CASSWSGGGSYEQYF.

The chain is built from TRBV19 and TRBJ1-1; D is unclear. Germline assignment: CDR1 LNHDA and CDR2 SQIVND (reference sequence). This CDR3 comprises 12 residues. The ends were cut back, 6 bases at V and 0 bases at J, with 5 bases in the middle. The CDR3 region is CASSDLNTEAFF. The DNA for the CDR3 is TGTGCCAGTAGCGACCTGAACACTGAAGCTTTCTTT.

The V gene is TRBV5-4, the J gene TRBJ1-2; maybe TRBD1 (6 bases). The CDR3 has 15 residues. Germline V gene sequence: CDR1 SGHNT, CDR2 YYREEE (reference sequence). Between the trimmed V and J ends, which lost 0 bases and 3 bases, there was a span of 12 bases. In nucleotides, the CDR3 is TGTGCCAGCAGCTTGGAACAGGGCCCTCACTATGGCTACACCTTC. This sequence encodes CASSLEQGPHYGYTF.

CDR3 sequence (DNA): TGTGCCAGCAGCTTAGCGAGGGGGGCACAAGAGACCCAGTACTTC. Its translation is CASSLARGAQETQYF. The gene calls are TRBV7-9 and TRBJ2-5; D is tentatively TRBD1 or TRBD2 (6 bases each). Germline CDR1 and CDR2: SEHNR and FQNEAQ (reference sequence). There are 15 residues in the CDR3. V gave up 0 bases and J gave up 2 bases, with 10 bases separating them.

The CDR3, as DNA: TGTGCCAGCAGAGGGCTCTCTGGGGCCAACGTCCTGACTTTC. Protein: CASRGLSGANVLTF. The chain recombines TRBV9 with TRBJ2-6; D is ambiguous. Trimming pared 5 bases from V and 0 bases from J, leaving 6 bases between. The length of the CDR3 is 14 residues. CDR1 is SGDLS and CDR2 is YYNGEE in the germline V gene.

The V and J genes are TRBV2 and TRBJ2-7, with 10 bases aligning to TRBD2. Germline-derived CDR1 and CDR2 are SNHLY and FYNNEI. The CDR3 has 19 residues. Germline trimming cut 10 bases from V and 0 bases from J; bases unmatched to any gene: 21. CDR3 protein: CATNNRDPTSGTVSYEQYF. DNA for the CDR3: TGTGCCACAAACAACAGGGACCCAACTAGCGGGACGGTCTCCTACGAGCAGTACTTC.

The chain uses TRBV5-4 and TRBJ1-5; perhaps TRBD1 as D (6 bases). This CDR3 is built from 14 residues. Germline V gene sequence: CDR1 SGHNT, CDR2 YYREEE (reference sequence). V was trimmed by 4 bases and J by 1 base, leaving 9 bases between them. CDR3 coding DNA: TGTGCCAGCAGCGAACAGGGAAGCAATCAGCCCCAGCATTTT. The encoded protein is CASSEQGSNQPQHF.

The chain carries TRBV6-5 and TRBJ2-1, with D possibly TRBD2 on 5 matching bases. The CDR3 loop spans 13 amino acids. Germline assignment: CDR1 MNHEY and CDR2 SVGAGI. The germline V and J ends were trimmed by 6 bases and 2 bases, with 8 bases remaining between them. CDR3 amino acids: CASSLGAYNEQFF. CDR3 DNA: TGTGCCAGCAGCCTGGGAGCCTACAATGAGCAGTTCTTC.

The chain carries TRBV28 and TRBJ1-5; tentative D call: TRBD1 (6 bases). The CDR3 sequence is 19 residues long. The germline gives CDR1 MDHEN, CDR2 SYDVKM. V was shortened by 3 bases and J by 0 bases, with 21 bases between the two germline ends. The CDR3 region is CASSFPPGHEIYSNQPQHF. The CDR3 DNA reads TGTGCCAGCAGTTTCCCCCCGGGACACGAAATCTATAGCAATCAGCCCCAGCATTTT.

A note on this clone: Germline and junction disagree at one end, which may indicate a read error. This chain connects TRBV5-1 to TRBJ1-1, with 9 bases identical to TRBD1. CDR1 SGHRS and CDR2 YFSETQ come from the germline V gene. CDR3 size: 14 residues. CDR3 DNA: TGCGCCAGCAGCCACGGGACAGGGAACCCTGAAGCTTTCTTT. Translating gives CASSHGTGNPEAFF.

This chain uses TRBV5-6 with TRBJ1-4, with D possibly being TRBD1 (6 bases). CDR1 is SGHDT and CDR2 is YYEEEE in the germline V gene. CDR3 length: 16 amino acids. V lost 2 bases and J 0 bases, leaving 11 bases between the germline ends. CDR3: CASSFEGGATNEKLFF. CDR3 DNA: TGTGCCAGCAGCTTCGAAGGGGGGGCAACTAATGAAAAACTGTTTTTT. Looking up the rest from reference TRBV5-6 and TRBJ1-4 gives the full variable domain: DAGVTQSPTHLIKTRGQQVTLRCSPKSGHDTVSWYQQALGQGPQFIFQYYEEEERQRGNFPDRFSGHQFPNYSSELNVNALLLGDSALYLCASSFEGGATNEKLFFGSGTQLSVL.

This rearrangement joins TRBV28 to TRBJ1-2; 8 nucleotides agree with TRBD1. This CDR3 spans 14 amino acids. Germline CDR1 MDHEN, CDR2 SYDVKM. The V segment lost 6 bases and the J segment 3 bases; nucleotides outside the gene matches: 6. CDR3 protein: CASRIPTGDYGYTF. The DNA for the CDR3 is TGTGCCAGCAGGATACCGACAGGGGACTATGGCTACACCTTC.

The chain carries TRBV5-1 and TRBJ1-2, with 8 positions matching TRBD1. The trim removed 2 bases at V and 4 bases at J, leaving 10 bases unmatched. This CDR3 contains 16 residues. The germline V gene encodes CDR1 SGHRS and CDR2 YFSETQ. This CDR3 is CASSFSDRERGYGYTF. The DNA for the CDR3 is TGCGCCAGCAGCTTTTCGGACAGGGAGCGGGGCTATGGCTACACCTTC.

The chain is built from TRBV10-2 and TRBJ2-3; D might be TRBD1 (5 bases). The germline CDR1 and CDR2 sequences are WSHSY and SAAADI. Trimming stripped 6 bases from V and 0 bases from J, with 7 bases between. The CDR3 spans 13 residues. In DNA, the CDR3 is TGCGCCAGCAGGGGGCTTAGCACAGATACGCAGTATTTT. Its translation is CASRGLSTDTQYF.

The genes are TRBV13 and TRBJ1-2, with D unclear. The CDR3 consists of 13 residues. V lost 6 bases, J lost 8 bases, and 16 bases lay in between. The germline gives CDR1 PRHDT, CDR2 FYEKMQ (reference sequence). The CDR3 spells CASSRPPPQGYTF. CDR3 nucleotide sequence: TGTGCCAGCAGTCGCCCCCCACCACAGGGCTACACCTTC.

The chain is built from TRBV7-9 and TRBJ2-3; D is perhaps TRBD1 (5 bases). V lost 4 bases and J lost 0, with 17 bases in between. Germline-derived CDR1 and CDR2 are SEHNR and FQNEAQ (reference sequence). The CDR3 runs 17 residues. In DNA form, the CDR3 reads TGTGCCAGCAGCTCCCCCCCGAGCAGGGTTAGCACAGATACGCAGTATTTT. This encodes CASSSPPSRVSTDTQYF.